This T cell receptor beta chain was sequenced for a study of identifying expanded T cells in peripheral blood. Study-wide results and limits: About 1.2 clones differed between technical replicates, versus around 15 and 18 over time. Across healthy donors, higher total template counts meant significantly greater roughly two-week count variance.

This clone was counted once. Antigen specificity is unknown. Sequenced by immunoSEQ multiplex PCR; TCRdb stores in-frame clones only, minus some. The sample carries 70,000 to 95,000 clones, almost 90% recorded once. The CDR3 runs 14 residues. Germline CDR1 is SGHRS and CDR2 is YFSETQ. The V gene lost 4 bases and the J gene lost 6 bases, with 14 bases spanning the gap. V usage is TRBV5-1 and J usage is TRBJ2-1; tentatively, D is TRBD2 (6 bases). This TCR derives from a person between 18 and 75 years old in good health. The sample comprised blood. The chain's CDR3 is CASSEGGKGNEQFF. CDR3 nucleotide sequence: TGCGCCAGCAGCGAAGGAGGGAAGGGCAATGAGCAGTTCTTC.